The entry below describes one T cell receptor beta chain. The CDR3 is made up of 13 amino acids. CDR1 SGHNT and CDR2 YYREEE come from the germline V gene (reference sequence). Between the trimmed V and J ends, which lost 4 bases and 1 base, there was a span of 8 bases. This sample was included in a study of T cell changes during pregnancy in multiple sclerosis. Here immunoSEQ multiplex PCR was the method, and the copy in TCRdb shows in-frame clones only, minus some. The sample includes about 45,000 clones, approximately 91% of them seen just once. The source material was PBMCs (not recorded whether the cells were cultured). The clonotype was recovered from a female donor with multiple sclerosis, enrolled in a pregnancy study. The rearrangement links TRBV5-4 to TRBJ2-5; TRBD1 might be the D (6 bases). This CDR3 reads CASSRGTQETQYF. CDR3 in DNA: TGTGCCAGCAGCAGGGGGACCCAAGAGACCCAGTACTTC. The full variable domain, its missing parts supplied by reference TRBV5-4 and TRBJ2-5, is ETGVTQSPTHLIKTRGQQVTLRCSSQSGHNTVSWYQQALGQGPQFIFQYYREEENGRGNFPPRFSGLQFPNYSSELNVNALELDDSALYLCASSRGTQETQYFGPGTRLLVL.